This entry concerns a single T cell receptor (beta chain). Its antigen is unknown. No much larger clone exists at a distance of one base, and base qualities are not known. The protocol used for the library was the immunoSEQ multiplex PCR assay. RNA was extracted from all samples and reverse transcribed into cDNA, which served as template for TCR sequencing. SuperScript III was used for first-strand cDNA synthesis, primed with a 2:1 mix of oligo-dT and random hexamers. A synthetic immune receptor repertoire was used to gauge amplification bias, and whatever bias remained was removed computationally. The source study handled its data this way. Raw reads were preprocessed to remove errors, and CDR3 was defined by IMGT conventions from the conserved cysteine to phenylalanine. To get clonality, Shannon entropy was normalized by log2 of the number of productive unique TCRs and the result was subtracted from 1. Whether each scalp clone was CD4 or CD8 was inferred by checking scalp TCRbeta sequences against the CD4 and CD8 repertoires from sorted blood. This immuneACCESS table, as held by TCRdb, lists in-frame sequences with V and J called but not all clones. Of the missing ones, under half trace to an unresolved V gene in checked studies; the others have no known cause. V and J calls and clone size are those listed in that table; D and trimming were worked out from the DNA. For this sample the table gives about 90,000 clones, of which roughly 45% were detected only once. The ten most abundant clones make up around 19% of the sample.

The meaning of the sample's time point label: 24 weeks on oral tofacitinib. This sample's treatment or condition label indicates: oral pan-JAK inhibitor, 5-10 mg twice daily. From alopecia areata patients, peripheral blood was collected along with lesional scalp punch biopsies. PBMCs were isolated by density centrifugation and stained for CD3, CD4 and CD8, after which CD4+ and CD8+ T cells were sorted on a FACSAria. The germline V gene sets CDR1 to LGHNA and CDR2 to YNFKEQ. Trimming leaves V shorter by 0 bases and J shorter by 5 bases, with the junction holding 7 bases beyond the gene matches. From the cysteine through the phenylalanine, the CDR3 covers 16 amino acids. Here the CDR3 DNA is all that survives: 48 bases in frame from base 1. The data were taken from a study of CD8+ T cells in alopecia areata (dated by TCRdb to 2016 to 2019). About the investigation overall: The treated patients took part in an open-label pilot trial in which moderate-to-severe alopecia areata was treated with oral tofacitinib at 5 to 10 mg twice daily. Patients stayed on tofacitinib for 6 to 18 months and then had 6 months of follow-up off drug so that delayed response and recurrence could be assessed. TCRbeta CDR3 regions were amplified by immunoSEQ multiplex PCR with 35 Vbeta forward and 13 Jbeta reverse primers. Scalp clonality was compared across normal scalp (n=4), patchy alopecia areata scalp (n=8), and alopecia totalis/universalis scalp (n=8). The SALT score, which quantifies the percentage of affected scalp surface area, was used to measure disease severity in treated patients. Tofacitinib-treated patients had biopsies at baseline and at 4 and 24 weeks of treatment, with a later scalp biopsy in several patients. RNA was extracted with the PAXgene miRNA kit for fixed scalp, the miRNeasy kit for PBMCs, and the RNeasy kit for mouse skin. In both human patients and the C3H/HeJ mouse model, the study applied high-throughput TCRbeta sequencing to look at T cell clonal expansion in alopecia areata. Human TCRbeta sequencing covered scalp tissue and sorted CD4+ and CD8+ peripheral blood T cells from patchy and totalis/universalis alopecia areata patients and healthy controls.

Study-wide conclusions, independent of this receptor: Shared TCR sequences between patients were less evident than in mice, which may be partly attributable to HLA diversity in the patient population. Because the treated cohort was small and included a single nonresponder, larger studies are needed to assess links between baseline CD8+ expansion and response. With tofacitinib, both scalp clonality and the number of expanded CD8+ clones among the top 100 scalp clones went down significantly. During tofacitinib treatment, many expanded lesional clones remained in scalp and blood, and this persistence may partly explain relapse after treatment is stopped. Higher clonality and more expanded CD8+ clones were observed in lesional scalp than in normal scalp, particularly in alopecia totalis/universalis, a finding suggestive of antigenic drive. Resident alphabeta T cells in normal human skin are also sequenced, complicating scalp TCR repertoire analysis, unlike mouse skin dominated by gammadelta T cells.

This TCR was recovered from a human donor with alopecia areata. The chain is made from TRBV4-2 and TRBJ1-1; TRBD1 agrees with 9 junctional bases. The sample was CD8+ T cells sorted from blood, taken at week 24, from a patient treated with tofacitinib. The bases read TGTGCCAGCAGCCAAGATCGGGACAGGGTCGGGACTGAAGCTTTCTTT. This yields the protein CASSQDRDRVGTEAFF.